This note documents a single T cell receptor (beta chain) sequence. Antigen unknown. The data originate from a study of shared clonotypes between healthy human individuals. V was cut by 2 bases and J by 2 bases, with 13 bases left in between. Germline assignment: CDR1 SGHTA and CDR2 FQGNSA. The CDR3 covers 15 residues. Notes on the study in general: Relative to their counterparts shared across all four donors, non-shared clonotypes exhibited diminished generation probabilities.

Per the authors' pipeline: Filtering differed, since immunoSEQ gave only junction sequences and no quality scores. Profiled with immunoSEQ multiplex PCR; TCRdb holds only in-frame clones, not every one. V and J calls and clone size are those listed in that table; D and trimming were worked out from the DNA. The sample contains about 2.3 million clones, less than 95% of which appear only once. The chain employs TRBV7-2 and TRBJ2-7; D is ambiguous. The receptor was isolated from a man between 18 and 35 years old in good health. Some clones in this sample may be carry-over from other donors' samples. The specimen was naive CD4+ T cells from PBMCs. The subset here: CD45RA+ positively selected. CDR3 coding DNA: TGTGCCAGCAGCTTAAGTCCCTACCCAGCCTACGAGCAGTACTTC. It encodes CASSLSPYPAYEQYF.